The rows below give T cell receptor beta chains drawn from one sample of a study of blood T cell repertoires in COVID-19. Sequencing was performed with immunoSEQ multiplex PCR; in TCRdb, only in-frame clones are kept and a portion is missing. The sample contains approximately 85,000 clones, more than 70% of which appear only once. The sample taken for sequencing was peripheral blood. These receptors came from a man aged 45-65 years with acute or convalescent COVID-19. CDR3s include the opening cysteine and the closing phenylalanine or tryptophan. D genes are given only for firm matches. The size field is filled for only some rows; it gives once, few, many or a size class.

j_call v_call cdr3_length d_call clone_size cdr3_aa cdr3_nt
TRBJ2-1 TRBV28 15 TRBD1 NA CASSMGTGLYNEQFF TGTGCCAGCAGTATGGGGACAGGGTTATACAATGAGCAGTTCTTC
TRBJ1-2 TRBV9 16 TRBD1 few CASSPSPDRVGNGYTF TGTGCCAGCAGCCCTAGCCCTGACAGGGTTGGAAATGGCTACACCTTC
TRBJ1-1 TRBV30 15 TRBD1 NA CAWSVEDRGWTEAFF TGTGCCTGGAGTGTAGAGGACAGGGGCTGGACTGAAGCTTTCTTT
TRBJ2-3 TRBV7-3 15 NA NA CASSLTARETDTQYF TGTGCCAGCAGCCTAACCGCCAGGGAAACAGATACGCAGTATTTT
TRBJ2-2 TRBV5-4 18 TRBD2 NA CASSSGTSGRAIHGELFF TGTGCCAGCAGCTCCGGGACTAGCGGGAGGGCCATCCACGGGGAGCTGTTTTTT
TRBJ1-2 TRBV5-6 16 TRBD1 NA CASSLPGTGDFGGYTF TGTGCCAGCAGCTTACCCGGGACAGGGGATTTTGGGGGCTACACCTTC
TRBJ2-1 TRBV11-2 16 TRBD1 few CASSRVTGRIVVEQFF TGTGCCAGCAGCCGCGTGACAGGGCGAATAGTAGTGGAGCAGTTCTTC
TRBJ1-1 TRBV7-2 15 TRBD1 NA CASSLGQGRGTEAFF TGTGCCAGCAGCTTAGGACAGGGGCGGGGCACTGAAGCTTTCTTT
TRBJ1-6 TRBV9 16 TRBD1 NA CASSPRQGGGHSPLHF TGTGCCAGCAGCCCCCGACAGGGTGGGGGTCATTCACCCCTCCACTTT
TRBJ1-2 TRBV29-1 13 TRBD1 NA CSGSTGTNYGYTF TGCAGCGGGTCGACAGGGACTAACTATGGCTACACCTTC
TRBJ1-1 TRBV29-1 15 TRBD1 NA CSGRQGPRGNTEAFF TGCAGCGGTAGACAGGGGCCCAGAGGGAACACTGAAGCTTTCTTT
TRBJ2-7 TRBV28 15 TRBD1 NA CASRVPGQGPYEQYF TGTGCCAGCAGGGTCCCAGGACAGGGCCCCTACGAGCAGTACTTC
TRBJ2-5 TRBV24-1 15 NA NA CATSDSGRGLETQYF TGTGCCACCAGTGATAGTGGAAGAGGGTTGGAGACCCAGTACTTC
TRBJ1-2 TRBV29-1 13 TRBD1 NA CSVVTGGLSGYTF TGCAGCGTAGTCACAGGGGGCCTCTCTGGCTACACCTTC
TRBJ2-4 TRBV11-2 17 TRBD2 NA CASSLEALAGAKNIQYF TGTGCCAGCAGCTTAGAGGCTTTAGCGGGGGCCAAAAACATTCAGTACTTC
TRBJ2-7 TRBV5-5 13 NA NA CASSPRSSYEQYF TGTGCCAGCAGCCCGCGATCCTCCTACGAGCAGTACTTC
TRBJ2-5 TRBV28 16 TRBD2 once CASSYGTSGRGETQYF TGTGCCAGCAGTTATGGGACTAGCGGGAGGGGGGAGACCCAGTACTTC
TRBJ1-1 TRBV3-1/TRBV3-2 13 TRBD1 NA CASGRQGIIEAFF TGTGCCAGCGGAAGACAGGGGATAATAGAAGCTTTCTTT
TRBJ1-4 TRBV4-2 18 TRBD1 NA CASSHLEGAGLVNEKLFF TGTGCCAGCAGCCACCTTGAGGGGGCAGGCCTAGTTAATGAAAAACTGTTTTTT
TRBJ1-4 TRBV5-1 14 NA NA CASTPGLSNEKLFF TGCGCCAGCACCCCGGGACTGTCTAATGAAAAACTGTTTTTT
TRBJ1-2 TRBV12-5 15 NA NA CASGLALGGNYGYTF TGTGCTAGTGGTTTGGCCCTTGGAGGGAACTATGGCTACACCTTC
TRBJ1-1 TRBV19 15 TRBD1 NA CASSTGDRANTEAFF TGTGCCAGTAGTACAGGGGACAGGGCGAACACTGAAGCTTTCTTT
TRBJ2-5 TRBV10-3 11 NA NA CAIGVQETQYF TGTGCCATAGGGGTACAAGAGACCCAGTACTTC
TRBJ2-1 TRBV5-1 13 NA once CASSLAGQSEQFF TGCGCCAGCAGCTTGGCCGGACAGTCTGAGCAGTTCTTC
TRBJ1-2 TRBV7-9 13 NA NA CASSLETVDGYTF TGTGCCAGCAGCTTAGAGACAGTAGACGGCTACACCTTC
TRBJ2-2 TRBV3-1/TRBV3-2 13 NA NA CASSQGRAGELFF TGTGCCAGCAGCCAAGGCAGGGCCGGGGAGCTGTTTTTT
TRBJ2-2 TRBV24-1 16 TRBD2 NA CATSDLYSGETGELFF TGTGCCACCAGTGATTTGTACAGCGGGGAAACCGGGGAGCTGTTTTTT
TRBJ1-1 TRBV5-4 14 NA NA CASSLGPSGQRAFF TGTGCCAGCAGTTTGGGACCAAGTGGGCAGCGGGCTTTCTTT
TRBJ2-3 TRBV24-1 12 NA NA CATSDRVGTQYF TGTGCCACCAGTGATCGCGTTGGTACGCAGTATTTT
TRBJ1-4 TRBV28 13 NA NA CASRQGLLEKLFF TGTGCCAGCAGGCAGGGTTTACTTGAAAAACTGTTTTTT
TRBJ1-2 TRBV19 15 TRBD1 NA CASSIHRGDDYGYTF TGTGCCAGTAGTATCCACAGGGGAGATGACTATGGCTACACCTTC
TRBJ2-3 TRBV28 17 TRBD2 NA CASSPRLAGLLTDTQYF TGTGCCAGCAGTCCGAGACTAGCGGGTTTACTCACAGATACGCAGTATTTT
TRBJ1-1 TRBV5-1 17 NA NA CASSPTGFSGNSGGAFF TGCGCCAGCAGCCCCACCGGATTCAGCGGTAATTCCGGAGGAGCTTTCTTT
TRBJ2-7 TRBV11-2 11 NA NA CASGGAYEQYF TGTGCCAGCGGCGGGGCCTACGAGCAGTACTTC
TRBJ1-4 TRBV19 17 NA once CASNNGTMVSTNEKLFF TGTGCCAGTAATAACGGAACTATGGTATCAACTAATGAAAAACTGTTTTTT
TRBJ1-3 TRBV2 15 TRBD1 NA CASSSGTGGGNTIYF TGTGCCAGCAGCTCCGGGACAGGGGGTGGAAACACCATATATTTT
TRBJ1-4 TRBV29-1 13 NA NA CSVHDGVNEKLFF TGCAGCGTTCACGACGGAGTAAATGAAAAACTGTTTTTT
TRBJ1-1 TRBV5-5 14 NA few CASSLDPTGTEAFF TGTGCCAGCAGCTTGGACCCTACAGGGACTGAAGCTTTCTTT
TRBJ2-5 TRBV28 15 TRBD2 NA CASSSRTSIQETQYF TGTGCCAGCAGTTCGAGGACTAGCATCCAAGAGACCCAGTACTTC
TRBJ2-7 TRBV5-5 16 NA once CASSLVPDSTLYEQYF TGTGCCAGCAGCTTGGTACCGGACAGCACCCTCTACGAGCAGTACTTC
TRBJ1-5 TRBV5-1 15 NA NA CASSLGGDNYQPQHF TGCGCCAGCAGCTTGGGGGGAGACAACTATCAGCCCCAGCATTTT
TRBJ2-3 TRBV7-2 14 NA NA CASSFGLRADTQYF TGTGCCAGCAGCTTCGGACTTCGCGCAGATACGCAGTATTTT
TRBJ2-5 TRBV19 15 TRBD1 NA CASSMGQGYQETQYF TGTGCCAGTAGTATGGGACAGGGATATCAAGAGACCCAGTACTTC
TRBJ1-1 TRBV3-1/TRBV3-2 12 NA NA CASSQATTEAFF TGTGCCAGCAGCCAGGCCACCACTGAAGCTTTCTTT
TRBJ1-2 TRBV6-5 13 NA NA CASSTGGAGGYTF TGTGCCAGCAGCACGGGGGGGGCGGGCGGCTACACCTTC